One and the same sample provided the 4 T cell receptor beta chains below, sequenced in a study of T cell responses to AZD1222 COVID-19 vaccine. Generated by immunoSEQ multiplex PCR, the TCRdb table keeps only in-frame clones and is missing some. Of about 120,000 clones in the sample, approximately 84% are singletons; the top ten hold 6% to 8%. Sequenced material: peripheral blood, taken on day 0 of AZD1222 vaccination. The receptors were gathered from an adult in good health.

The chain recombines TRBV28 with TRBJ1-3; D ambiguous. This CDR3 has 16 residues. The V end was cut by 7 bases, the J end by 0 bases, with 16 bases between. Germline V CDR1 and CDR2: MDHEN, SYDVKM. CDR3 in amino acids: CASNPVGSLSGNTIYF. The CDR3 DNA reads as TGTGCCAGCAACCCCGTTGGGTCCCTCTCTGGAAACACCATATATTTT.

The rearrangement uses TRBV18 and TRBJ1-6; D gene uncertain. The CDR3 has 14 amino acids. Germline V gene sequence: CDR1 KGHSH, CDR2 LQKENI. V was shortened by 6 bases and J by 6 bases, with 12 bases between the two germline ends. The CDR3 DNA reads TGTGCCAGCTCCCCGGATGAGGGTAATTCACCCCTCCACTTT. It yields the protein CASSPDEGNSPLHF.

In its sample, this clone was seen once. The DNA of the CDR3 is TGTGCCAGCAGTTTATCTACTCGGGGACACCGATATAGCAATCAGCCCCAGCATTTT. It is translated as CASSLSTRGHRYSNQPQHF. J is TRBJ1-5 and V is TRBV28; D is perhaps TRBD1 (6 bases). The germline V and J ends were trimmed by 1 base and 0 bases, with 19 bases remaining between them. Germline values: CDR1 MDHEN, CDR2 SYDVKM. The CDR3 spans 19 residues.

The J gene is TRBJ1-2, the V gene TRBV28; D is undetermined. The CDR3 is 13 amino acids. V was cut by 6 bases and J by 1 base, with 9 bases left in between. CDR1 MDHEN and CDR2 SYDVKM come from the germline V gene. CDR3 protein: CASRTRDNYGYTF. CDR3 coding DNA: TGTGCCAGCAGGACACGAGATAACTATGGCTACACCTTC.